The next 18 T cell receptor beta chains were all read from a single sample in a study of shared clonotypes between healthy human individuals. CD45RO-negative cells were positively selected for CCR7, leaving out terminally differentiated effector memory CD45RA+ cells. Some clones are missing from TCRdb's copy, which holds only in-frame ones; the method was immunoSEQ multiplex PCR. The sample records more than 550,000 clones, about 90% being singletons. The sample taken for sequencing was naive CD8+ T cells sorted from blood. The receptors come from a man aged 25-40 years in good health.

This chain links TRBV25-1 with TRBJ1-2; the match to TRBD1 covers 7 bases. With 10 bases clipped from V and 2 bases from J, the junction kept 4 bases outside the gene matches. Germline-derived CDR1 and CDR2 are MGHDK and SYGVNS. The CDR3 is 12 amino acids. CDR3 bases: TGTGCCACCTGGGACAGCAACTATGGCTACACCTTC. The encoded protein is CATWDSNYGYTF.

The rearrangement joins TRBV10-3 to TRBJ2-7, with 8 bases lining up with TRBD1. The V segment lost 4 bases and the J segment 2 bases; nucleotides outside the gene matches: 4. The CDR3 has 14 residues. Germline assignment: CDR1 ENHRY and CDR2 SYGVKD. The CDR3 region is CAISVTGATYEQYF. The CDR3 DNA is TGTGCCATCAGTGTGACAGGGGCGACCTACGAGCAGTACTTC.

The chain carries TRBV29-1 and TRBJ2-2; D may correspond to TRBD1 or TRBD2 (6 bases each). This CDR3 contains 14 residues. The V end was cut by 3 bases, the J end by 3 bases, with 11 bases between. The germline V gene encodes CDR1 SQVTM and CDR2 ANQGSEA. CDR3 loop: CSVDAGEDTGELFF. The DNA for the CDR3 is TGCAGCGTTGATGCAGGGGAGGACACCGGGGAGCTGTTTTTT.

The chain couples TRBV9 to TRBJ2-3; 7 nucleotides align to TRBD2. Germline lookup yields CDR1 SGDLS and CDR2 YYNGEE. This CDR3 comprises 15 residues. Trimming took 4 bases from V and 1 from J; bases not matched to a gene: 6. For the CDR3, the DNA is TGTGCCAGCAGCACTGGACTAGTCGGCACAGATACGCAGTATTTT. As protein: CASSTGLVGTDTQYF. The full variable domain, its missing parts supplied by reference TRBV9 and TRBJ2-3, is DSGVTQTPKHLITATGQRVTLRCSPRSGDLSVYWYQQSLDQGLQFLIQYYNGEERAKGNILERFSAQQFPDLHSELNLSSLELGDSALYFCASSTGLVGTDTQYFGPGTRLTVL.

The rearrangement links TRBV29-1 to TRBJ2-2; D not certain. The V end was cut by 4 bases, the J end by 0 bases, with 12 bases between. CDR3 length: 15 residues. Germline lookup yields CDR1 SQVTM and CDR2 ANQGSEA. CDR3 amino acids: CSVVDLGTNTGELFF. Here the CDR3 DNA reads TGCAGCGTTGTTGACCTAGGGACGAACACCGGGGAGCTGTTTTTT.

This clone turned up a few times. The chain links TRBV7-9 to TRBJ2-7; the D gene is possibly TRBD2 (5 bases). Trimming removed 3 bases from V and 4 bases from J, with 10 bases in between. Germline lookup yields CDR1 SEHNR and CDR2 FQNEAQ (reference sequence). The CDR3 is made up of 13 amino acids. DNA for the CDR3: TGTGCCAGCAGCTTTCGGCTAGCTTACGAGCAGTACTTC. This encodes CASSFRLAYEQYF.

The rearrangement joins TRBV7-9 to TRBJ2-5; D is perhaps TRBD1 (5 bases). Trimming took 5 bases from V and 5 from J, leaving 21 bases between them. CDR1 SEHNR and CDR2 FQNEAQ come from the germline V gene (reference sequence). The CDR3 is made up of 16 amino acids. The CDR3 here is CASSPYLTELSETQYF. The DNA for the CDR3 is TGTGCCAGCAGCCCTTACCTGACAGAACTGAGTGAGACCCAGTACTTC.

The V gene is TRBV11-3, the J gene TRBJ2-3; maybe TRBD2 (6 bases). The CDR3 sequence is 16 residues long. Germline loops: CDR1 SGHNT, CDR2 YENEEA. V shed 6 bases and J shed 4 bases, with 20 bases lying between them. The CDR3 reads CASSGGPEGIADTQYF. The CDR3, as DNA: TGTGCCAGCAGTGGAGGGCCTGAGGGGATTGCAGATACGCAGTATTTT.

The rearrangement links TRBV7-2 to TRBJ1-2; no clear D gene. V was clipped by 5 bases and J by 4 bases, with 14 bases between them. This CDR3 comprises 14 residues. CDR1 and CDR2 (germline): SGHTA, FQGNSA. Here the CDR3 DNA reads TGTGCCAGCAGCGTCCGCGGATCCTTCTATGGCTACACCTTC. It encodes CASSVRGSFYGYTF.

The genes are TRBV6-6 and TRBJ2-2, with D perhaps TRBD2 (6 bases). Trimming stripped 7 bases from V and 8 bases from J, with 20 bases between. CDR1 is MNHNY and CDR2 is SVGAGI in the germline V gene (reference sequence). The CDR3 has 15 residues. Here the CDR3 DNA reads TGTGCCAGCACCTGGGACTTAAACGGGGCGGGGGAGCTGTTTTTT. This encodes CASTWDLNGAGELFF.

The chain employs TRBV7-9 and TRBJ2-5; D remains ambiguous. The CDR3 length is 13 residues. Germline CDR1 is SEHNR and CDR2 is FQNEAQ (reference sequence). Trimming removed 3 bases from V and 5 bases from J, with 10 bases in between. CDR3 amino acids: CASSFHSMETQYF. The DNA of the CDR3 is TGTGCCAGCAGCTTTCACAGCATGGAGACCCAGTACTTC.

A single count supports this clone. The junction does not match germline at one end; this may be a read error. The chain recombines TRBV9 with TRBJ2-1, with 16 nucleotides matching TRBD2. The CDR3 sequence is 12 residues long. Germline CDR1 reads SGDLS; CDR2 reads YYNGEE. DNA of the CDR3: TGTGCCACCCCGGGACTAGCGGGAGGGCCTGTCTTC. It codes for CATPGLAGGPVF.

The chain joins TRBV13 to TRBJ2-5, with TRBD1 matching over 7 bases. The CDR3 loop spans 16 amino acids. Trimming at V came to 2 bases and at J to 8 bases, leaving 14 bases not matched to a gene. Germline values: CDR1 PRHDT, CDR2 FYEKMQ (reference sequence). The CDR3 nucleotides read TGTGCCAGCAGCTTACGGCTCAGGGGGTTCCAAGGAACCCAGTACTTC. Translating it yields CASSLRLRGFQGTQYF.

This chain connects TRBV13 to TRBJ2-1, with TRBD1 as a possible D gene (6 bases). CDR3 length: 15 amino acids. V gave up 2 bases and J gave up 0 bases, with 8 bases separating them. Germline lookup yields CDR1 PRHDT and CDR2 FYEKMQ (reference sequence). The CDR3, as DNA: TGTGCCAGCAGCTTAACAGGGACCTCCTACAATGAGCAGTTCTTC. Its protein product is CASSLTGTSYNEQFF.

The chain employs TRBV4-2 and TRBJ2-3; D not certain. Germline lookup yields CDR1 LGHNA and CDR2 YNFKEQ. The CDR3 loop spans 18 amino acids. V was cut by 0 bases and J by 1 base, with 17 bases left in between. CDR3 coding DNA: TGTGCCAGCAGCCAAGAATCGTTGTCTAGTCTCGGCACAGATACGCAGTATTTT. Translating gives CASSQESLSSLGTDTQYF.

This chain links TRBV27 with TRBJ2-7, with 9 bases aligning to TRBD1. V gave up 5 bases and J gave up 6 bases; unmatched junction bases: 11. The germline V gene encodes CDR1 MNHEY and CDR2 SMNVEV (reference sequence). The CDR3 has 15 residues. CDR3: CASSPQEGQGFEQYF. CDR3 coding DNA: TGTGCCAGCAGTCCCCAGGAGGGACAGGGTTTCGAGCAGTACTTC.

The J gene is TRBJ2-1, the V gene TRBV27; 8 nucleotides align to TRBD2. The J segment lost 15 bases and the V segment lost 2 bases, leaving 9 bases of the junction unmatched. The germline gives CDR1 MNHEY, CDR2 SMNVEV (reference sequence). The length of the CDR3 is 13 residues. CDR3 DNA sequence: TGTGCCAGCAGTTTAGGTAGCGGGACCTCTCGGTTCTTC. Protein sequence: CASSLGSGTSRFF.

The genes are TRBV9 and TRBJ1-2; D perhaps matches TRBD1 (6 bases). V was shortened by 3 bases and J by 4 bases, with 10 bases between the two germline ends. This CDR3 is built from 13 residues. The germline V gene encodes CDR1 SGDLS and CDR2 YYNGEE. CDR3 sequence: CASSGGAPYGYTF. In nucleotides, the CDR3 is TGTGCCAGCAGCGGGGGGGCCCCCTATGGCTACACCTTC.